One sample yielded the 5 T cell receptor beta chains listed below, sequenced in a study of beta chain features in type 1 diabetes. Of the isolated RNA, all was reverse transcribed, and so the sequenced material was expressed TCRB transcripts. Clones were read by immunoSEQ multiplex PCR, and TCRdb kept only the in-frame ones, dropping some. The sample lists around 250,000 clones; 27% were seen once. Sequenced input: central memory CD4+ T cells from blood. These receptors came from a young man in good health.

This clone was seen at least ten times. The sample carries other DNA sequences with the same CDR3. The CDR3 reads CAWSPDSNQPQHF. The DNA for the CDR3 is TGTGCCTGGAGTCCCGACAGCAATCAGCCCCAGCATTTT. The chain uses TRBV30 and TRBJ1-5; D is unresolved. The length of the CDR3 is 13 residues. The V gene lost 2 bases and the J gene lost 1 base, with 6 bases spanning the gap. Germline V CDR1 and CDR2: GTSNPN, SVGIG (reference sequence). Full variable domain (remainder filled in from reference TRBV30 and TRBJ1-5): SQTIHQWPATLVQPVGSPLSLECTVEGTSNPNLYWYRQAAGRGLQLLFYSVGIGQISSEVPQNLSASRPQDRQFILSSKKLLLSDSGFYLCAWSPDSNQPQHFGDGTRLSIL.

A word on this clone: The same CDR3 arises from other DNA sequences in this sample as well. The chain couples TRBV27 to TRBJ1-1; D might be TRBD1 (5 bases). The V end lost 5 bases, the J end lost 1 base, and 8 bases lay between the germline ends. CDR1 MNHEY and CDR2 SMNVEV come from the germline V gene (reference sequence). The CDR3 sequence is 13 residues long. The CDR3 here is CASSLQENTEAFF. CDR3 coding DNA: TGTGCCAGCAGTCTACAGGAGAACACTGAAGCTTTCTTT.

V usage is TRBV29-1 and J usage is TRBJ2-1; either TRBD1 or TRBD2 may fit D (5 bases each). V was clipped by 7 bases and J by 6 bases, with 19 bases between them. This CDR3 has 14 amino acids. Germline assignment: CDR1 SQVTM and CDR2 ANQGSEA. CDR3 sequence (DNA): TGCAGCGCCGCCAGAGGGGCGGGTGTCAATGAGCAGTTCTTC. Translating gives CSAARGAGVNEQFF.

The chain couples TRBV5-1 to TRBJ2-7; 7 bases align to TRBD1. Trimming cost V 6 bases and J 3 bases; bases outside gene matches: 9. Germline V gene data show CDR1 as SGHRS and CDR2 as YFSETQ. This CDR3 has 14 residues. DNA for the CDR3: TGCGCCAGCAACCCCGGGACAGCCCTCTACGAGCAGTACTTC. Translation: CASNPGTALYEQYF.

This clone was counted a few times. The chain has TRBV27 and TRBJ2-3, with no clear D. CDR1 is MNHEY and CDR2 is SMNVEV in the germline V gene (reference sequence). This CDR3 has 15 amino acids. V lost 3 bases, J lost 1 base, and 11 bases lay in between. The CDR3 loop is CASSLRGGGTDTQYF. DNA for the CDR3: TGTGCCAGCAGTTTGAGAGGTGGAGGCACAGATACGCAGTATTTT.